The rows below give T cell receptor beta chains drawn from one sample of a study of cytomegalovirus exposure and HLA in healthy donors. This table comes from immunoSEQ multiplex PCR, and its TCRdb copy is limited to in-frame clones, with some not included. The table includes 200,000 or so clones, 84% detected once. The sample was PBMCs. Source of these receptors: a woman younger than 45 in good health and CMV-seropositive. Both conserved end residues are part of each CDR3. D genes are given only for firm matches. The size entry is marked missing in some rows and otherwise reads once, few, many or a size class.

CDR3nt,CDR3aa,j_gene,v_gene,d_gene,abundance
TGTGCCAGCAGCTCCGACAGGTGGGCAGGGGAGACCCAGTACTTC,CASSSDRWAGETQYF,TRBJ2-5,TRBV7-9,NA,NA
TGTGCCAGCAGGCGGGACAGACAGAACACTGAAGCTTTCTTT,CASRRDRQNTEAFF,TRBJ1-1,TRBV6-4,TRBD1,NA
TGCGCCAGCAGCCAGCAACAGGCGCTGAACACTGAAGCTTTCTTT,CASSQQQALNTEAFF,TRBJ1-1,TRBV4-1,NA,NA
TGTGCCAGCAGCTTAACAACAGGGAACACTGAAGCTTTCTTT,CASSLTTGNTEAFF,TRBJ1-1,TRBV11-2,NA,NA
TGTGCCAGCACAGGGGGTCTAGGTGGCTACACCTTC,CASTGGLGGYTF,TRBJ1-2,TRBV28,TRBD1,NA
TGTGCTAGTGGTTCCCCCTGGGACAGGGGTGCCTATGGCTACACCTTC,CASGSPWDRGAYGYTF,TRBJ1-2,TRBV12-5,TRBD1,NA
TGTGCCAGCAGTCGGGGTCGGGGCTACACCTTC,CASSRGRGYTF,TRBJ1-2,TRBV6-5,NA,NA
TGTGCCAGCAGTTTGAGGAGAGCCCCAGCCTACGAGCAGTACTTC,CASSLRRAPAYEQYF,TRBJ2-7,TRBV28,NA,NA
TGTGCCAGCAGTTTAAGGCCCCTAGCGCCGGCCGGCGGTTTGAGGGAGGGTAGATTGTATGGCTACACCTTC,CASSLRPLAPAGGLREGRLYGYTF,TRBJ1-2,TRBV27,NA,NA
TGTGCCAGCAGCTTGGTTCGCCCGGACGCGGGGGGCGGGGCCAACGTCCTGACTTTC,CASSLVRPDAGGGANVLTF,TRBJ2-6,TRBV5-6,TRBD2,NA
TGTGCCAGCTCACCCGGGTATGGGGCCGGGAACACTGAAGCTTTCTTT,CASSPGYGAGNTEAFF,TRBJ1-1,TRBV18,NA,once
TGTGCCAGCAGTCTCCTGGGGACTAGCGGGAGTTTCACAGATACGCAGTATTTT,CASSLLGTSGSFTDTQYF,TRBJ2-3,TRBV28,TRBD2,NA
TGTGCCAGCAGTGAAAACCTGGTTAGGGGCACTAGCGCTAATGAGCAGTTCTTC,CASSENLVRGTSANEQFF,TRBJ2-1,TRBV6-1,TRBD2,NA
TGTGCCTGGAGTCAGTTGAGGGGCTACACCTTC,CAWSQLRGYTF,TRBJ1-2,TRBV30,NA,NA